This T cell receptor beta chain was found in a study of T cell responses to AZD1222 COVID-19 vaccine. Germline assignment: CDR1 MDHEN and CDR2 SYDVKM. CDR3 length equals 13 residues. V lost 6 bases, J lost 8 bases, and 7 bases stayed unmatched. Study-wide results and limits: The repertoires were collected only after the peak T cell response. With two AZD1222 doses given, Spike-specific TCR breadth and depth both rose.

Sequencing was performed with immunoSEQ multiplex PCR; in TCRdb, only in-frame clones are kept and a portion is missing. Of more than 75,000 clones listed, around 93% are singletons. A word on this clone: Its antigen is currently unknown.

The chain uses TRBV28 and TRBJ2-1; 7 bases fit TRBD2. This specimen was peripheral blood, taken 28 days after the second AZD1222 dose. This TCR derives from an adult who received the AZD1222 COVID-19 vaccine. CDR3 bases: TGTGCCAGCAGAACCGCCGCGGGAGATGAGCAGTTCTTC. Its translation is CASRTAAGDEQFF. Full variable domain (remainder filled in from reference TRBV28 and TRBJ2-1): DVKVTQSSRYLVKRTGEKVFLECVQDMDHENMFWYRQDPGLGLRLIYFSYDVKMKEKGDIPEGYSVSREKKERFSLILESASTNQTSMYLCASRTAAGDEQFFGPGTRLTVL.